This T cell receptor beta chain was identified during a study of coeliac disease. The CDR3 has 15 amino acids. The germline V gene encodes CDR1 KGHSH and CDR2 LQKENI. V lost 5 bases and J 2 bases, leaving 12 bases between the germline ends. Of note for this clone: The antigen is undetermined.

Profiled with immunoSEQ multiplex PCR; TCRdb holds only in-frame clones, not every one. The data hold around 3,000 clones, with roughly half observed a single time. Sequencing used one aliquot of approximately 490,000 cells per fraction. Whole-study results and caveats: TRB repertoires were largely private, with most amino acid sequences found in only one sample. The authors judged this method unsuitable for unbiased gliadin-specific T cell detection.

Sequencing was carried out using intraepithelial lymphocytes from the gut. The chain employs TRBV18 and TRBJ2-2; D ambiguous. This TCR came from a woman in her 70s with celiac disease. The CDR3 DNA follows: TGTGCCAGCTCATCAACCGGGTCAAACACCGGGGAGCTGTTTTTT. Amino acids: CASSSTGSNTGELFF.